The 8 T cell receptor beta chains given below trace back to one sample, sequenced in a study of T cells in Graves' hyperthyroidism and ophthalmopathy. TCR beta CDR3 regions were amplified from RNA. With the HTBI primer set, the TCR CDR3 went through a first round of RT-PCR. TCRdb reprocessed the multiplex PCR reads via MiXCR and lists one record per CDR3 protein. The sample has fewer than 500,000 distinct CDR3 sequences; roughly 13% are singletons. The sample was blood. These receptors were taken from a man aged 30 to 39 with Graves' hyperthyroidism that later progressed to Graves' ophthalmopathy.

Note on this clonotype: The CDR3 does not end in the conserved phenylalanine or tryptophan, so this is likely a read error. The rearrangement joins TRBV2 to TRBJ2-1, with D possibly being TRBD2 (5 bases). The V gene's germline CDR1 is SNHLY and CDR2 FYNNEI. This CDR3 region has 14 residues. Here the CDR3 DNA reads TGTGCCAGCAGCGCGGGCCGATCCTACAGTGAGCAGTTCCTC. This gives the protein CASSAGRSYSEQFL.

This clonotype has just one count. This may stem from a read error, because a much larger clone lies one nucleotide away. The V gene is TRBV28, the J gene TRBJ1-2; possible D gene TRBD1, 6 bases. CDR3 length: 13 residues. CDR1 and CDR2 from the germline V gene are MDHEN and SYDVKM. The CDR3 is CVSTRGGNYGYTF. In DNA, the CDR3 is TGTGTCAGTACCAGGGGAGGTAACTATGGCTACACCTTC.

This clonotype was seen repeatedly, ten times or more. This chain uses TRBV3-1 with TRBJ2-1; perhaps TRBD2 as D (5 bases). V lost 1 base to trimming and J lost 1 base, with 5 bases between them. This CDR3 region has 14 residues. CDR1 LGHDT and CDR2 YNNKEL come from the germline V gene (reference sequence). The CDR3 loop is CASSQAGSYNEQFF. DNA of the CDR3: TGTGCCAGCAGCCAAGCGGGGTCCTACAATGAGCAGTTCTTC.

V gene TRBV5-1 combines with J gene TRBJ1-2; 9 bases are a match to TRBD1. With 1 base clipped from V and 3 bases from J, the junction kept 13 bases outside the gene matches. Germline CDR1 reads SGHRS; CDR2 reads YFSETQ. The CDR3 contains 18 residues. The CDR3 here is CASSLLPPDRGSDYGYTF. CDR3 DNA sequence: TGCGCCAGCAGCTTGTTACCCCCGGACAGGGGAAGCGACTATGGCTACACCTTC.

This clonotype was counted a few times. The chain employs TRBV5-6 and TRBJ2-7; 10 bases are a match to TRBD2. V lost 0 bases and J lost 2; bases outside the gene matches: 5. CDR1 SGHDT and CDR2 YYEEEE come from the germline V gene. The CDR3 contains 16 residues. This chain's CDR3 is CASSLGGLAIPYEQYF. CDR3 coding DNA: TGTGCCAGCAGCTTGGGGGGACTAGCGATCCCCTACGAGCAGTACTTC. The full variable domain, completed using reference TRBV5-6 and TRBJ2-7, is DAGVTQSPTHLIKTRGQQVTLRCSPKSGHDTVSWYQQALGQGPQFIFQYYEEEERQRGNFPDRFSGHQFPNYSSELNVNALLLGDSALYLCASSLGGLAIPYEQYFGPGTRLTVT.

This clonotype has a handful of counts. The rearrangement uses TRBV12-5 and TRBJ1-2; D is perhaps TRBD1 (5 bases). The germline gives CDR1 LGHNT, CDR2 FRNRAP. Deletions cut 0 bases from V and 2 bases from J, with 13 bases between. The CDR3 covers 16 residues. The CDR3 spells CASGLVDRTSNYGYTF. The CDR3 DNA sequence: TGTGCTAGTGGTTTGGTTGATAGGACATCAAACTATGGCTACACCTTC.

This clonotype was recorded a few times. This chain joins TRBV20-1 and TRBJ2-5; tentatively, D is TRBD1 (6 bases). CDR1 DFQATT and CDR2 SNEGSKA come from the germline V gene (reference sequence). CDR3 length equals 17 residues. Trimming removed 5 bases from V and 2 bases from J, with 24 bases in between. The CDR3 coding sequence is TGCAGTGCTGGTCAAGGGGACACCTACTTCAAACAAGAGACCCAGTACTTC. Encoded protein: CSAGQGDTYFKQETQYF.

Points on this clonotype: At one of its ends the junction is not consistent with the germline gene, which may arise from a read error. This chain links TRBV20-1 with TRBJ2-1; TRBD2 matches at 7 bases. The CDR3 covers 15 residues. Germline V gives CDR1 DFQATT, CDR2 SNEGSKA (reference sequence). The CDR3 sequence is CSAGDLSGLYNEQFF. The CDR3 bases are TGCAGTGCTGGAGACCTTAGCGGGTTGTACAATGAGCAGTTCTTC.